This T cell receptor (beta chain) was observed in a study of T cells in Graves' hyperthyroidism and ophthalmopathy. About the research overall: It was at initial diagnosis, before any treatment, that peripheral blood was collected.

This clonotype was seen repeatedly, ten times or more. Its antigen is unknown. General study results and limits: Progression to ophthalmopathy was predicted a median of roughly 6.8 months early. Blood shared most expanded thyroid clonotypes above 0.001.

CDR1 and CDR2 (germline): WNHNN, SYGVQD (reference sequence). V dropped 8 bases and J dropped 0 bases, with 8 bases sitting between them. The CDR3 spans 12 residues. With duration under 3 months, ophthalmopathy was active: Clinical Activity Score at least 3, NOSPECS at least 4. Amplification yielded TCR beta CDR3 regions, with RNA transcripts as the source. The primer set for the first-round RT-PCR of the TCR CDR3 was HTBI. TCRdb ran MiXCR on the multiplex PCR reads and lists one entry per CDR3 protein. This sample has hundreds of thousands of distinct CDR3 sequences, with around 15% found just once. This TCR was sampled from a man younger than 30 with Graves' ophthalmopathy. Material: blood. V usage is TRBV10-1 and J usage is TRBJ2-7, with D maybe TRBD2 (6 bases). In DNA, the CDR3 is TGCGCCAGCGGCGGGAACTCCTACGAGCAGTACTTC. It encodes CASGGNSYEQYF.